Sequencing of this TCR beta chain was carried out in a study of long-term antiretroviral therapy in people with HIV. The CDR3 is 15 amino acids. The V segment lost 1 base and the J segment 8 bases; nucleotides outside the gene matches: 8. The V gene's germline CDR1 is MGHRA and CDR2 YSYEKL. Version v3.0 of the immunoSEQ assay ran at survey level. This table comes from immunoSEQ multiplex PCR, and its TCRdb copy is limited to in-frame clones, with some not included. This sample yields 34,000 or so clones, of which 65% to 90% are seen a single time; about 4.3% belongs to the top ten. The sample here was unsorted PBMCs, taken about 3.3 years after starting antiretroviral therapy. The TCR sequence derives from a man between 18 and 35 years old with HIV. The chain links TRBV4-1 to TRBJ1-2, with 9 positions matching TRBD1. CDR3 in amino acids: CASSQVRDRALGYTF. In nucleotides, the CDR3 is TGCGCCAGCAGCCAAGTCCGGGACAGGGCCCTGGGCTACACCTTC.